Each of the 22 T cell receptor beta chains below was sequenced from the same sample in a study of T cell clonality in common variable immunodeficiency. Sequencing was performed with immunoSEQ multiplex PCR; in TCRdb, only in-frame clones are kept and a portion is missing. The sample presents about 64,000 clones, none singletons. Sequencing input: peripheral blood mononuclear cells. Source of these receptors: a person aged 18-70 years in good health.

This clone was recorded many times. The read falls 3 residues short of the CDR3 end, and the missing part is taken from the germline J gene. The V call is TRBV7-2, the J call TRBJ2-1, with no clear D. CDR1 and CDR2 (germline): SGHTA, FQGNSA. This CDR3 contains 13 residues. Trimming removed 2 bases from V and 7 bases from J, with 9 bases in between. CDR3 region: CASSLWPENEQFF. The CDR3 bases that were read are TGTGCCAGCAGCTTATGGCCAGAAAATGAG.

This clone was observed at least ten times. Read data end 3 residues before the CDR3 end; the end is taken from the germline J gene. The chain joins TRBV29-1 to TRBJ2-5; 14 nucleotides agree with TRBD2. V trimming: 7 bases; J trimming: 5 bases; junction bases outside the gene matches: 12. This CDR3 has 16 amino acids. Germline V gene data show CDR1 as SQVTM and CDR2 as ANQGSEA. The CDR3 loop is CSGEGLAGEFGETQYF. The sequenced part of the CDR3 DNA is TGCAGCGGCGAGGGACTAGCGGGAGAATTCGGTGAGACC.

Ten or more counts support this clone. The read ends 3 residues early relative to the CDR3; the germline J gene fills the gap. V is TRBV30 and J is TRBJ1-1, with a possible D match to TRBD1 (5 bases). CDR1 is GTSNPN, CDR2 SVGIG, per germline (reference sequence). The CDR3 sequence is 13 residues long. V lost 0 bases, J lost 4 bases, and 9 bases lay in between. This chain's CDR3 is CAWSVQDGTEAFF. The covered CDR3 bases are TGTGCCTGGAGTGTACAGGACGGCACTGAA.

This clone was observed many times. The CDR3 end falls 3 residues outside the read, so it is completed with the germline J gene. V and J are TRBV5-1 and TRBJ2-1, with D perhaps matching TRBD1 or TRBD2 (6 bases each). The length of the CDR3 is 14 residues. Germline V lookup: CDR1 SGHRS, CDR2 YFSETQ. V shed 2 bases and J shed 8 bases, with 14 bases lying between them. Here the CDR3 reads CASSFGTGRYEQFF. The CDR3 DNA, read in part, is TGCGCCAGCAGCTTTGGTACAGGGAGGTATGAG.

This clone was detected ten times or more. The CDR3 reads CATSRGQGASSNQPQHF. The CDR3 DNA, read in part, is TGTGCCACCAGCAGAGGGCAGGGGGCGAGTAGCAATCAGCCC. This chain joins TRBV15 and TRBJ1-5; 8 positions match TRBD1. The missing CDR3 end, 3 residues past where the read stops, is filled in from the germline J gene. Germline lookup yields CDR1 LNHNV and CDR2 YYDKDF (reference sequence). The CDR3 covers 17 residues. V gave up 1 base and J gave up 0 bases; unmatched junction bases: 5.

This clone appeared many times. The read finishes 3 residues shy of the CDR3 end, and the germline J gene is used to complete it. The V and J genes are TRBV30 and TRBJ2-2, with D perhaps assigned TRBD1 or TRBD2 (5 bases each). With 2 bases removed from V and 8 bases from J, the gap between germline ends came to 9 bases. This CDR3 comprises 12 residues. Germline assignment: CDR1 GTSNPN and CDR2 SVGIG (reference sequence). CDR3: CAWSPREGELFF. The sequenced part of the CDR3 DNA is TGTGCCTGGAGTCCCAGGGAGGGGGAG. The full variable domain, completed using reference TRBV30 and TRBJ2-2, is SQTIHQWPATLVQPVGSPLSLECTVEGTSNPNLYWYRQAAGRGLQLLFYSVGIGQISSEVPQNLSASRPQDRQFILSSKKLLLSDSGFYLCAWSPREGELFFGEGSRLTVL.

This clone showed up many times. The CDR3 extends 3 residues past the end of the read, so its final part is completed from the germline J gene. The rearrangement uses TRBV20-1 and TRBJ2-5; 9 bases fit TRBD2. The trim removed 5 bases at V and 2 bases at J, leaving 6 bases unmatched. This CDR3 spans 14 amino acids. CDR1 is DFQATT, CDR2 SNEGSKA, per germline (reference sequence). The CDR3 sequence: CSARGLAGQETQYF. The covered CDR3 bases are TGCAGTGCTCGAGGGCTAGCGGGACAAGAGACC.

Remarks on this clone: The sequence runs out 3 residues before the end of the CDR3; the remainder is reconstructed from the germline J gene. V and J are TRBV7-8 and TRBJ2-1; D not certain. V gave up 6 bases and J gave up 9 bases, with 15 bases separating them. The CDR3 length is 13 residues. Germline CDR1 reads SGHVS; CDR2 reads FQNEAQ. The part of the CDR3 DNA that was read is TGTGCCAGCAGACGCACAGTATCCACTGAG. This translates into CASRRTVSTE. The whole CDR3 sequence reads CASRRTVSTEQFF.

A remark on this clone: The read finishes 3 residues shy of the CDR3 end, and the germline J gene is used to complete it. The chain links TRBV5-8 to TRBJ2-7, with 8 bases that match TRBD2. The length of the CDR3 is 15 residues. Germline trimming cut 7 bases from V and 2 bases from J; bases unmatched to any gene: 11. Germline CDR1 is SGHTS and CDR2 is YDEGEE. The sequenced part of the CDR3 DNA is TGTGCCAGCGTCCCCCTGGGCGGGAGGACCTACGAG. Translated, it gives CASVPLGGRTYE. The whole CDR3 sequence is CASVPLGGRTYEQYF.

This clone was observed at least ten times. The read ends 3 residues shy of where the CDR3 ends; the end is completed using the germline J gene. The chain recombines TRBV6-4 with TRBJ2-3, with D perhaps matching TRBD1 (6 bases). The V and J ends lost 3 bases and 5 bases respectively, with 9 bases between them. The CDR3 sequence is 13 residues long. The germline gives CDR1 MRHNA, CDR2 SNTAGT. CDR3 bases read: TGTGCCAGCAGTGAATCAGGGGAAGATACG. This codes for CASSESGEDT. Given in full, the CDR3 is CASSESGEDTQYF.

Many counts were recorded for this clone. The read finishes 3 residues shy of the CDR3 end, and the germline J gene is used to complete it. The chain has TRBV18 and TRBJ2-1; D remains ambiguous. The CDR3 is 11 residues long. Germline V gene data show CDR1 as KGHSH and CDR2 as LQKENI. Trimming removed 4 bases at V and 7 bases at J, with 5 bases between. CDR3 residues: CASSRQNEQFF. CDR3 bases read: TGTGCCAGCTCACGTCAAAATGAG.

At least ten counts were recorded for this clone. The part of the CDR3 DNA that was read is TGTGCCAGCAGACCTGACAGGGTCGGTGGC. Translation: CASRPDRVGG. The entire CDR3 protein is CASRPDRVGGYTF. The chain links TRBV28 to TRBJ1-2; 7 bases match TRBD1. The sequenced fragment ends 3 residues before the CDR3 boundary, so the rest is inferred from the germline J gene. V lost 6 bases and J lost 7; bases outside the gene matches: 8. The CDR3 loop spans 13 amino acids. Germline V gives CDR1 MDHEN, CDR2 SYDVKM.

This clone has a handful of counts. The CDR3 end falls 3 residues outside the read, so it is completed with the germline J gene. J is TRBJ2-7 and V is TRBV19, with D maybe TRBD1 (6 bases). Trimming cost V 10 bases and J 3 bases, with 13 bases left between them. This CDR3 is 12 amino acids long. Germline CDR1 LNHDA, CDR2 SQIVND (reference sequence). The CDR3 bases that were read are TGTGCCACGGCTACACAGGGCTACGAG. This encodes CATATQGYE. The full CDR3 protein reads CATATQGYEQYF.

This clone was seen repeatedly, ten times or more. The read ends 3 residues shy of where the CDR3 ends; the end is completed using the germline J gene. This chain joins TRBV18 and TRBJ1-1; no reliable D call. Germline V gene lookup returns CDR1 KGHSH and CDR2 LQKENI. V lost 5 bases, J lost 4 bases, and 14 bases lay in between. The CDR3 totals 14 residues. The CDR3: CASSTYTEGTEAFF. CDR3 DNA (partial): TGTGCCAGCTCAACATACACAGAGGGCACTGAA.

The sample holds many counts of this clone. The CDR3 protein is CSVRQGAYEQYF. The CDR3 DNA, read in part, is TGCAGCGTAAGACAGGGGGCCTACGAG. V is TRBV29-1 and J is TRBJ2-7, with 9 bases identical to TRBD1. The read finishes 3 residues shy of the CDR3 end, and the germline J gene is used to complete it. The length of the CDR3 is 12 residues. CDR1 is SQVTM, CDR2 ANQGSEA, per germline. V dropped 6 bases and J dropped 2; count of bases not matched to a gene: 2.

In its sample, this clone was seen many times. The read ends 3 residues early relative to the CDR3; the germline J gene fills the gap. The genes are TRBV2 and TRBJ1-1; D uncertain. CDR3 size: 14 residues. Per germline, CDR1 SNHLY and CDR2 FYNNEI. V lost 6 bases and J 7 bases, leaving 18 bases between the germline ends. CDR3 DNA (partial): TGTGCCAGCAGGTCCCAGGCCAAACATAGTGAA. Protein sequence: CASRSQAKHSE. In full, the CDR3 is CASRSQAKHSEAFF.

This clone came up many times. The read halts 3 residues ahead of the CDR3 end, with the missing end drawn from the germline J gene. The chain employs TRBV2 and TRBJ1-5, with unresolved D. The germline gives CDR1 SNHLY, CDR2 FYNNEI. This CDR3 comprises 14 residues. V lost 5 bases and J 0 bases, leaving 8 bases between the germline ends. Incomplete CDR3 DNA: TGTGCCAGCAGTAAACACAGTAGCAATCAGCCC. Translated, it gives CASSKHSSNQP. The entire CDR3 protein is CASSKHSSNQPQHF.

This clone was detected only a few times. Read sequence stops 3 residues before the CDR3 end, and the germline J gene provides the missing end. This same CDR3 is encoded by further DNA sequences in the sample. This sequence joins TRBV19 and TRBJ2-2; a possible D gene is TRBD1 (5 bases). Trimming left V 5 bases short and J 4 bases short, with 8 bases between. CDR1 LNHDA and CDR2 SQIVND come from the germline V gene (reference sequence). The CDR3 spans 13 residues. The CDR3 bases that were read are TGTGCCAGTAGTCCAGACAGCACCGGGGAG. Its protein is CASSPDSTGE. The whole CDR3 region reads CASSPDSTGELFF. Full variable domain (missing parts from reference TRBV19 and TRBJ2-2): DGGITQSPKYLFRKEGQNVTLSCEQNLNHDAMYWYRQDPGQGLRLIYYSQIVNDFQKGDIAEGYSVSREKKESFPLTVTSAQKNPTAFYLCASSPDSTGELFFGEGSRLTVL.

This clone was recorded at least ten times. The read gets to within 3 residues of the CDR3 end, and the germline J gene fills in the rest. The chain uses TRBV16 and TRBJ2-1, with 13 bases lining up with TRBD2. This CDR3 has 16 residues. The germline V gene has CDR1 KGHSY and CDR2 FQNENV. The junction had 5 bases not matched to a gene; V was cut back by 4 bases and J by 5 bases. CDR3 sequence: CASSLVGLAGDNEQFF. The sequenced part of the CDR3 DNA is TGTGCCAGCAGCCTGGTCGGACTAGCGGGAGACAATGAG.

This clone was observed many times. The read ends 3 residues early relative to the CDR3; the germline J gene fills the gap. The chain carries TRBV5-1 and TRBJ2-1; TRBD1 matches 7 bases. CDR3 length: 13 amino acids. Trimming took 0 bases from V and 6 from J; bases not matched to a gene: 0. CDR1 is SGHRS and CDR2 is YFSETQ in the germline V gene. The sequenced CDR3 bases are TGCGCCAGCAGCTTGGACAGGGGCAATGAG. Translated: CASSLDRGNE. The whole CDR3 is CASSLDRGNEQFF.

The sample holds many counts of this clone. With the read ending 3 residues before the CDR3 end, the germline J gene is used to fill in that end. V gene TRBV27 combines with J gene TRBJ1-4; no firm D call. Germline-derived CDR1 and CDR2 are MNHEY and SMNVEV (reference sequence). The CDR3 is 14 residues long. The V gene lost 0 bases and the J gene lost 8 bases, with 10 bases spanning the gap. The CDR3 region is CASSLSRAREKLFF. CDR3 DNA, as far as it was read: TGTGCCAGCAGTTTATCGCGAGCGAGAGAAAAA.

This clone was seen repeatedly, ten times or more. From the germline J gene comes the end of the CDR3, since the read stops 3 residues before it. The chain combines TRBV2 with TRBJ1-2, with 9 bases lining up with TRBD1. CDR3 length: 14 amino acids. Per germline, CDR1 SNHLY and CDR2 FYNNEI. The V and J ends lost 8 bases and 6 bases, in that order; junction bases with no gene match: 10. Partial CDR3 DNA: TGTGCCAGCTCCCGGGACAGGGCGGTGGATGGC. Amino acid sequence: CASSRDRAVDG. The entire CDR3 reads CASSRDRAVDGYTF.